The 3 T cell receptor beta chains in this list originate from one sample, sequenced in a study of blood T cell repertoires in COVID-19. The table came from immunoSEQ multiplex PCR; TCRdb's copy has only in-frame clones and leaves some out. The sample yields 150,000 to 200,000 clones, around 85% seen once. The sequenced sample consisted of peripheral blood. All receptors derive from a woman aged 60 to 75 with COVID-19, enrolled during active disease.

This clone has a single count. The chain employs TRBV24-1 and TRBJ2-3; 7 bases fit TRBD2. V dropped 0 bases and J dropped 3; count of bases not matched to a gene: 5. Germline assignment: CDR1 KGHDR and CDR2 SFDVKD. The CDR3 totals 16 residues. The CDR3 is CATSDLIFGGTDTQYF. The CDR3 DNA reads TGTGCCACCAGTGATTTGATTTTCGGGGGGACAGATACGCAGTATTTT.

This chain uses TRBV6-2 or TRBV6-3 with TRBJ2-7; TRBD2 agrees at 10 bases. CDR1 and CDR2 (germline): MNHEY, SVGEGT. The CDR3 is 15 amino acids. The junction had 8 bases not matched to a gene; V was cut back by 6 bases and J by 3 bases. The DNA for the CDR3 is TGTGCCAGCAGCTCCACTCTAGCGGGAGTCTACGAGCAGTACTTC. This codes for CASSSTLAGVYEQYF.

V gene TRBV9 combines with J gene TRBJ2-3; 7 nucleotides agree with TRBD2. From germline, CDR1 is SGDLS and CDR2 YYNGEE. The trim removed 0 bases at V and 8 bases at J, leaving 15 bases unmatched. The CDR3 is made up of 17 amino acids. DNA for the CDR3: TGTGCCAGCAGCGTAGGCGGGCGGGGGTCACTGGGGCGTACGCAGTATTTT. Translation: CASSVGGRGSLGRTQYF.